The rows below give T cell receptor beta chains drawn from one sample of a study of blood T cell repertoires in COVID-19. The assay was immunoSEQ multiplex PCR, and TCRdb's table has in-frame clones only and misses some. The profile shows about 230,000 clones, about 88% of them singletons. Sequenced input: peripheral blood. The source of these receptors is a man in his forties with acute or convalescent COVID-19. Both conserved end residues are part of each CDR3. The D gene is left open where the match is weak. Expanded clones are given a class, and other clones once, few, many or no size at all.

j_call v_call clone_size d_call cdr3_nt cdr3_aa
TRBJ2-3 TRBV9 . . TGTGCCAGCAGCCCTAGAGACCGAGCCGCCAGCACAGATACGCAGTATTTT CASSPRDRAASTDTQYF
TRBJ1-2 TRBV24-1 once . TGTGCCACCAGTGATGCCATTACAGGGCCCTATGGCTACACCTTC CATSDAITGPYGYTF
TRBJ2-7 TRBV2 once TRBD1 TGTGCCAGCAGTGAAGGGACAGGGGCTCCCTACGAGCAGTACTTC CASSEGTGAPYEQYF
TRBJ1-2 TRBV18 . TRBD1 TGTGCCAGCTCACCGTCAGGGGGGTATGGCTACACCTTC CASSPSGGYGYTF
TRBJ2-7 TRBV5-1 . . TGCGCCAGCAGCTTGGACAGGGCTCCGGTCGAGCAGTACTTC CASSLDRAPVEQYF
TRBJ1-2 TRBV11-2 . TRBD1 TGTGCCAGCAGCCCTCGATCGGAAGGACAGGGGGGCTATGGCTACACCTTC CASSPRSEGQGGYGYTF
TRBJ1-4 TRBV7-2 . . TGTGCCAGCAGCTACCCGACAGGAGCGAATGAAAAACTGTTTTTT CASSYPTGANEKLFF
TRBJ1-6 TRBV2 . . TGTGCCAGTCTTAGGGACTCCGGGGGTTCACCCCTCCACTTT CASLRDSGGSPLHF
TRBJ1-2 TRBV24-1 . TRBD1 TGTGCCACCAGTGATCACAGGGGGCAAGGGGTGGAAGGCTACACCTTC CATSDHRGQGVEGYTF
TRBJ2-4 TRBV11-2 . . TGTGCCAGCAGCTTATACGGAGGGGGCCGGGACATTCAGTACTTC CASSLYGGGRDIQYF
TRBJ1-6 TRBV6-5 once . TGTGCCAGCAGACGGGTTAGCGATTCACCCCTCCACTTT CASRRVSDSPLHF
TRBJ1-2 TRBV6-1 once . TGTGCCAGCAGTGAATACAACAGGCCTGGCTACACCTTC CASSEYNRPGYTF
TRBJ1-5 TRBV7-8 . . TGTGCCAGCAGCTTTGGAATTGACGGGAACAATCAGCCCCAGCATTTT CASSFGIDGNNQPQHF
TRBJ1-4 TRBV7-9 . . TGTGCCAGCAGCCCAATCGACCTTAGCGGTACTAATGAAAAACTGTTTTTT CASSPIDLSGTNEKLFF
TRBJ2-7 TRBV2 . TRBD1 TGTGCCAGCAACGCGAGGGGACAGGGGCGGGAGCAGTACTTC CASNARGQGREQYF
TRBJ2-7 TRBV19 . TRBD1 TGTGCCAGTAGTCCGAGGACAGGGCAAGCCGAGCAGTACTTC CASSPRTGQAEQYF
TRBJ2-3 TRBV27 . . TGTGCCAGCAGTTTATCAGCAGGGGCCCTTGGCCCAGATACGCAGTATTTT CASSLSAGALGPDTQYF
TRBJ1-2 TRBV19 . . TGTGCCAGTAGTACCGGGGACACCTCTAACTATGGCTACACCTTC CASSTGDTSNYGYTF
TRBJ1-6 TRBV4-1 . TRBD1 TGCGCCAGCAGCCAAGTGACAGGGGAATCACCCCTCCACTTT CASSQVTGESPLHF
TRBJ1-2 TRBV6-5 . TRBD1 TGTGCCAGCAGTCTACAGGGGTATGGCTACACCTTC CASSLQGYGYTF
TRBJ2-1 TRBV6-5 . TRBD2 TGTGCCAGCGCGGTAGCGGGGGGAAACAATGAGCAGTTCTTC CASAVAGGNNEQFF
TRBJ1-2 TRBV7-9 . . TGTGCCAGCAGCTCCGATGGGGCAGGGGATTATGGCTACACCTTC CASSSDGAGDYGYTF
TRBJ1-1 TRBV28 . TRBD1 TGTGCCAGCAGTACTTACGGGGACAGGAGGACTGAAGCTTTCTTT CASSTYGDRRTEAFF
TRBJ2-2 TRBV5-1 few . TGCGCCAGCAGCTTGGGAGGGTCCGGAGAGCTGTTTTTT CASSLGGSGELFF
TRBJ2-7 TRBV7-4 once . TGTGCCAGCAGCTTATTATCGGGAATGGGGTCCTACGAGCAGTACTTC CASSLLSGMGSYEQYF
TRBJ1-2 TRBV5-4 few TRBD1 TGTGCCAGCAGCTTGGACCCGGACAGGGGGAACTATGGCTACACCTTC CASSLDPDRGNYGYTF
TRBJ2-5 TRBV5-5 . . TGTGCCAGCAGCTTAGAGGGAAGAAGGGAGACCCAGTACTTC CASSLEGRRETQYF
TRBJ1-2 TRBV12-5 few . TGTGCTAGTGCCTCGACAGGAGGCTACACCTTC CASASTGGYTF
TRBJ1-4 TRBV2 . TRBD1 TGTGCCAGCAGATCGGACAGGGGGAGTGAAAAACTGTTTTTT CASRSDRGSEKLFF
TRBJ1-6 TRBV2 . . TGTGCCAGCAGGGGTGACAGGTACCCACCACCCCTCCACTTT CASRGDRYPPPLHF
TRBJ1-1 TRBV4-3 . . TGCGCCAGCAGCCAAGATTCAGGAGGGAACACTGAAGCTTTCTTT CASSQDSGGNTEAFF
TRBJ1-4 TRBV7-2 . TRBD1 TGTGCCAGCAGCTTCGGGACAGCCCTTAATGAAAAACTGTTTTTT CASSFGTALNEKLFF
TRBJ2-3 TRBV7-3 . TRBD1 TGTGCCAGCAGCCTAGGGACAGTTATGACAGATACGCAGTATTTT CASSLGTVMTDTQYF
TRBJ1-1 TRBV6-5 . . TGTGCCAGCAGTTTCGCGGGGAACACTGAAGCTTTCTTT CASSFAGNTEAFF
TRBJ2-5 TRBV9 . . TGTGCCAGCAGCGTAGTCGGCGAGGGAGGGACCCAGTACTTC CASSVVGEGGTQYF
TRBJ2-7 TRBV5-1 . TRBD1 TGCGCCAGCAGCCTCGGACAGGGGAGGGGTCAGGAGTACTTC CASSLGQGRGQEYF
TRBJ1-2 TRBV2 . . TGTGCCAGCAGTGAATCTGTCTATGGCTACACCTTC CASSESVYGYTF
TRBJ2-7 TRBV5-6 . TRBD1 TGTGCCAGCAGCAAGGGACAGGCACGCTCCTACGAGCAGTACTTC CASSKGQARSYEQYF
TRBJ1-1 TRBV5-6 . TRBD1 TGTGCCAGCAGCTTCCCGACAGGGGTGAACACTGAAGCTTTCTTT CASSFPTGVNTEAFF
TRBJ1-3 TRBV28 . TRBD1 TGTGCCAGCAGTGGGACAGGGGGAGGAAACACCATATATTTT CASSGTGGGNTIYF
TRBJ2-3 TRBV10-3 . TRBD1 TGTGCCATCAGGGGGGGACAGGAGGTAGGGGATACGCAGTATTTT CAIRGGQEVGDTQYF
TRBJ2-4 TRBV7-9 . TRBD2 TGTGCCAGCAGCTTGGGACTAGCGGGCATTCAGTACTTC CASSLGLAGIQYF
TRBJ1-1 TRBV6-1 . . TGTGCCAGCAGTGAAGCGCATTACGGGAACACTGAAGCTTTCTTT CASSEAHYGNTEAFF
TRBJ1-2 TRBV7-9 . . TGTGCCAGCAGCTTAGGGGGCAGGGCCGATGGCTACACCTTC CASSLGGRADGYTF
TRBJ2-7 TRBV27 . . TGTGCCAGCATGCGGATAGGCTACGAGCAGTACTTC CASMRIGYEQYF
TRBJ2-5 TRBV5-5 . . TGTGCCAGCAGCTTGTACGGGGAACAAGAGACCCAGTACTTC CASSLYGEQETQYF
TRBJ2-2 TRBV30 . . TGTGCCTGGAGTGTGCGTACCGGGGAGCTGTTTTTT CAWSVRTGELFF
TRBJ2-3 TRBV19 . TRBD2 TGTGCCAGTAGTATAGATCGGCCTAGCGGGCGCACAGATACGCAGTATTTT CASSIDRPSGRTDTQYF
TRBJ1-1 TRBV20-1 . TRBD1 TGCAGTGCTACTGAGGCAGGGGGGACTAACACTGAAGCTTTCTTT CSATEAGGTNTEAFF
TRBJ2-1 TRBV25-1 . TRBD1 TGTGCCAGCAGTGGGGACAGGGGGCGGCACAATGAGCAGTTCTTC CASSGDRGRHNEQFF
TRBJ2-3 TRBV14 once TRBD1 TGTGCCAGCAGCCAAGGACAGGGGGCAACAGATACGCAGTATTTT CASSQGQGATDTQYF
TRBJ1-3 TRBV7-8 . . TGTGCCAGCAGCCCTACAGCCTCTGGAAACACCATATATTTT CASSPTASGNTIYF
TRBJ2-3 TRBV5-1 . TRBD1 TGCGCCAGCAGCTTGGAACTCAGGGGGCCCAGGGCAGATACGCAGTATTTT CASSLELRGPRADTQYF